This T cell receptor (beta chain) was captured by sequencing in a study of T cells after yellow fever vaccination (dated by TCRdb to about 2019). Study-level background: The SMART-Seq v4 Ultra Low Input RNA kit was used to prepare libraries from fractions with low cell numbers. Bulk TCR alpha and beta repertoires were sequenced longitudinally to track T-cell clones before and after primary and booster YFV17D yellow fever vaccination. The cohort comprised two healthy male donors, one aged 18 to 30 and one aged 30 to 40 years. Blood was collected at multiple timepoints before and after primary and secondary immunization, and bulk PBMC replicates and cell subsets were isolated.

CDR1 and CDR2 were assigned from the germline V gene as MNHNS and SASEGT. After removal of 7 bases from V and 3 bases from J, the junction retains 12 bases not matched to a gene. The CDR3 measures 17 amino acids from cysteine to phenylalanine. CDR3 DNA is the only sequence kept; it has 51 bases, read in frame from the first base. TCR cDNA was synthesized by 5'RACE template switching, through which a universal primer site and unique molecular identifiers were introduced. Priming of cDNA synthesis was performed from both the TCR alpha and TCR beta constant segments. Library amplification involved two PCR steps, and the second step added sample barcodes and sequencing adapters. Libraries were sequenced on Illumina HiSeq 2500 (2x100 bp) or NovaSeq (2x150 bp). The authors' analysis ran thus. MIGEC was used to demultiplex reads and collapse the reads into UMI consensus sequences, and MiXCR was used for V(D)J alignment. Vaccine-responding clonotypes were identified with edgeR using replicate PBMC samples, with FDR below 0.01 and a log2 fold change above 5 up to day 15 being required. Each bulk clonotype received a CD4 or CD8 identity based on whether the sequenced CD4 or CD8 repertoire contained that clonotype at higher abundance. TCRdb ran its own pipeline on the public reads, namely fastp trimming at Q25 and MiXCR clone calling, and kept in-frame beta chains. When rows share a CDR3 protein, they turn into one entry using the most common DNA and genes. TCRdb's processing, not the authors' own work, is the source of the V and J calls. This sample holds 510,000 or so distinct CDR3 sequences; under 25% were observed only once. The ten largest clones represent 14% of the sample.

About this clonotype: The antigen it recognizes is unknown. No quality values exist for individual bases; no much larger clone is one base distant.

According to the study, the label for this sample's treatment or condition signals: live attenuated yellow fever vaccine strain. At each blood-draw timepoint, two biological replicates of bulk PBMCs were obtained. PBMCs were isolated from peripheral blood using a standard Ficoll-Paque protocol. TriZol was used to extract RNA from bulk PBMCs, CD4 and CD8 fractions, and dextramer-positive and dextramer-negative fractions. The study at large found these results: FACS-sorted repertoires could contain abundant contaminating clonotypes from the bulk population, so computational filtering was required. After the booster, most clones that had expanded after primary vaccination were detected again (about 95% of CD4 and roughly 86% of CD8), suggesting broad maintenance of memory. Because only a couple of donors were included in the study, the extent to which the findings can be generalized is limited. A small fraction of clonotypes appeared in both the CD4 and CD8 compartments, likely as a result of convergent recombination. Compared with the primary T-cell response, the secondary T-cell response was weaker but faster, peaking on day 5 rather than day 15.

Sample: PBMCs, taken 15 days after the yellow fever booster vaccination. This receptor was obtained from a man younger than 45 who received the YFV17D yellow fever vaccine. The rearranged segments are TRBV6-1 and TRBJ1-5, with 10 bases in between that match TRBD1. The nucleotides read TGTGCCAGCACCTCCCTGGGACAGGGGAACCTCAATCAGCCCCAGCATTTT. Protein translation: CASTSLGQGNLNQPQHF.